This T cell receptor beta chain was captured in a study of blood T cell repertoires in COVID-19. Study information: Both acute and convalescent COVID-19 samples were obtained from the United States, Italy and Spain.

Assignment of participants to cohorts was predicated upon participant-reported clinical history. Germline V lookup: CDR1 LNHDA, CDR2 SQIVND (reference sequence). Between the trimmed V and J ends, which lost 7 bases and 1 base, there was a span of 16 bases. The CDR3 consists of 15 residues. Using immunoSEQ multiplex PCR, the repertoire was profiled, and TCRdb retains in-frame clones only, with some absent. The repertoire holds under 450,000 clones, with about 90% as singletons. The chain joins TRBV19 to TRBJ1-2; D is perhaps TRBD1 (5 bases). Source material: PBMCs or T cells enriched from blood (not recorded which). The TCR sequence derives from a woman aged 25 to 39 who had recovered from COVID-19. CDR3 DNA: TGTGCCAGTACAGTCTCCGGGGGGAATAACTATGGCTACACCTTC. Translating it yields CASTVSGGNNYGYTF.